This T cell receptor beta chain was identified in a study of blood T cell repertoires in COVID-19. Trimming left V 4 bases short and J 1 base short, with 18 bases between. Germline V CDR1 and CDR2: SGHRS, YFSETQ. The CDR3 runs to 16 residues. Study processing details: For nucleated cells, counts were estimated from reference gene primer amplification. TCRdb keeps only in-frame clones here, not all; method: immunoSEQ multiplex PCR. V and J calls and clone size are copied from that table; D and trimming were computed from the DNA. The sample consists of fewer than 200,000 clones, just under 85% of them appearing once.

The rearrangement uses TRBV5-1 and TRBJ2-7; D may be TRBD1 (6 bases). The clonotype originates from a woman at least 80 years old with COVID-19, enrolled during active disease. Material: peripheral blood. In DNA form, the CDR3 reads TGCGCCAGCAGCCCCCGTGGGGGCACTAGATCCTACGAGCAGTACTTC. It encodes CASSPRGGTRSYEQYF.